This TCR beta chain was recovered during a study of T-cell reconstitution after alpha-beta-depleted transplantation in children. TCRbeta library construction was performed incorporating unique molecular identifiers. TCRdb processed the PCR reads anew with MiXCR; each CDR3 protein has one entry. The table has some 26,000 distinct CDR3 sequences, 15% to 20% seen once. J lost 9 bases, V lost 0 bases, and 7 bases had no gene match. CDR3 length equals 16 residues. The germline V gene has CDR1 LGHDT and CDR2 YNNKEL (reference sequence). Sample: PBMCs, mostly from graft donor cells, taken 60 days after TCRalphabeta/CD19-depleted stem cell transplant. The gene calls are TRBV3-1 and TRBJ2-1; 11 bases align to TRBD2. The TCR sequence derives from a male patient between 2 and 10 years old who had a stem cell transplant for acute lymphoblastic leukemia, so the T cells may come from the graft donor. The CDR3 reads CASSQDLAGGPAEQFF. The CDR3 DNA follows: TGTGCCAGCAGCCAAGATTTAGCGGGAGGGCCCGCTGAGCAGTTCTTC.